The sequence of this T cell receptor beta chain was determined in a study of OX40 agonist ivuxolimab in advanced cancers. Study-level information: The patients got ivuxolimab, which is an agonistic anti-OX40 (CD134) antibody. The mean age was roughly 60 years, ranging from roughly 23 to 90, with less than 90% of participants male.

Produced via immunoSEQ multiplex PCR; TCRdb's table is partial and in-frame only. The top ten clones hold 0.6% to 0.8% of a sample with roughly 70,000 clones, 65% to 90% of them seen once. V dropped 4 bases and J dropped 6; count of bases not matched to a gene: 2. This CDR3 region has 13 residues. CDR1 and CDR2 from the germline V gene are SGHVS and FNYEAQ. This clonotype was obtained from an adult with an advanced solid tumor such as melanoma, head and neck, liver or kidney cancer. The chain combines TRBV7-6 with TRBJ2-1; TRBD1 matches at 8 bases. The sample here was CD4+ or CD8+ T cells sorted from blood, taken in a trial of the OX40 agonist ivuxolimab. The DNA of the CDR3 is TGTGCCAGCAGCTCCACAGGGGGCAATGAGCAGTTCTTC. It codes for CASSSTGGNEQFF.